Sequencing of this T cell receptor (beta chain) was carried out in a study of T-cell reconstitution after alpha-beta-depleted transplantation in children. Points from the study as a whole: High day-60 TCRbeta diversity in some patients came from surviving recipient T cells and thymic progenitors. Two months or so post-transplant, alpha-beta T cells reportedly derived from several hundred expanded graft clones. A year post-transplant, T-cell counts and diversity derived mostly from newly produced T cells.

V gave up 0 bases and J gave up 2 bases, with 3 bases separating them. The germline V gene encodes CDR1 LNHNV and CDR2 YYDKDF (reference sequence). The CDR3 extends over 13 amino acids. A remark on this clonotype: Antigen: not known.

Preparation of the TCRbeta library was carried out with unique molecular identifiers. TCRdb recomputed calls from the PCR reads with MiXCR, one row per CDR3 protein. This table holds tens of thousands of distinct CDR3 sequences, roughly an eighth found once. This TCR came from a male patient between 2 and 10 years old who had a stem cell transplant for acute lymphoblastic leukemia, so the T cells may come from the graft donor. This sequence joins TRBV15 and TRBJ2-3; D not certain. The sequencing here drew on PBMCs, mostly from graft donor cells, taken 180 days after TCRalphabeta/CD19-depleted stem cell transplant. CDR3 nucleotide sequence: TGTGCCACCAGCAGAGATAACACAGATACGCAGTATTTT. Amino acids: CATSRDNTDTQYF.